Described below is a single T cell receptor (beta chain) sequence and its context. The data are from a study of T cell changes during pregnancy in multiple sclerosis. Produced via immunoSEQ multiplex PCR; TCRdb's table is partial and in-frame only. The data hold under 110,000 clones, with more than 85% observed a single time. Germline V gene sequence: CDR1 SGHTA, CDR2 FQGNSA. Trimming stripped 2 bases from V and 0 bases from J, with 11 bases between. This CDR3 contains 15 residues. The clonotype was recovered from a female donor with multiple sclerosis, enrolled in a pregnancy study. This sample comprised peripheral blood, obtained in the second trimester of pregnancy. The chain employs TRBV7-2 and TRBJ2-7, with a weak D call TRBD2 (5 bases). DNA of the CDR3: TGTGCCAGCAGCTTAACTAGGTCTGGCTCCTACGAGCAGTACTTC. It encodes CASSLTRSGSYEQYF.